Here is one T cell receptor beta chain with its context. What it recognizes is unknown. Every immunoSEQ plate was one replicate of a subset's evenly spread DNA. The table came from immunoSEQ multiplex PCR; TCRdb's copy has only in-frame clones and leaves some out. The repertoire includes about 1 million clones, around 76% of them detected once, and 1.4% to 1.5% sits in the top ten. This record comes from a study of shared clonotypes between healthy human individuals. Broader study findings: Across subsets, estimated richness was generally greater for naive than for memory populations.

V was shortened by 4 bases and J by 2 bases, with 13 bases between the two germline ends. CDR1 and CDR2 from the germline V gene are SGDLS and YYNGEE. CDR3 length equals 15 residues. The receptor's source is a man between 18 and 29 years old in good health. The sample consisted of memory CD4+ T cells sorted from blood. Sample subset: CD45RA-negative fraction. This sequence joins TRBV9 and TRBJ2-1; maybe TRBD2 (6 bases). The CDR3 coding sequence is TGTGCCAGCAGCATGGGAGGCCTAGCCTACAATGAGCAGTTCTTC. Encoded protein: CASSMGGLAYNEQFF.